The rows below give T cell receptor beta chains drawn from one sample of a study of blood T cell repertoires in COVID-19. TCRdb's table, derived via immunoSEQ multiplex PCR, lists solely in-frame clones and lacks some. This table has 200,000 to 250,000 clones, 85% appearing once. The sample was PBMCs or T cells enriched from blood (not recorded which). These receptors were obtained from a woman aged 45 to 65 with acute COVID-19. Each CDR3 is given with its conserved first and last residue.

CDR3 protein: CASSSGVMNTGELFF; V gene: TRBV5-8
CDR3 protein: CSASFSRDSYEQYF; V gene: TRBV20-1
CDR3 protein: CASSQVHSMNTEAFF; V gene: TRBV3-1/TRBV3-2
CDR3 protein: CASSEYEGGTQYF; V gene: TRBV25-1
CDR3 protein: CASSQDPPRDGNTIYF; V gene: TRBV3-1/TRBV3-2
CDR3 protein: CASSQEQGASNQPQHF; V gene: TRBV4-2
CDR3 protein: CASSLAGVGTEAFF; V gene: TRBV5-1
CDR3 protein: CASSQREGGYGYTF; V gene: TRBV6-5
CDR3 protein: CASSQVWRGSGNTIYF; V gene: TRBV13
CDR3 protein: CASSSTGSTEAFF; V gene: TRBV11-3
CDR3 protein: CASIPGGGSAFF; V gene: TRBV7-2
CDR3 protein: CASSAPRPPTPRVTEAFF; V gene: TRBV7-8
CDR3 protein: CASRFQGIPDTQYF; V gene: TRBV7-8